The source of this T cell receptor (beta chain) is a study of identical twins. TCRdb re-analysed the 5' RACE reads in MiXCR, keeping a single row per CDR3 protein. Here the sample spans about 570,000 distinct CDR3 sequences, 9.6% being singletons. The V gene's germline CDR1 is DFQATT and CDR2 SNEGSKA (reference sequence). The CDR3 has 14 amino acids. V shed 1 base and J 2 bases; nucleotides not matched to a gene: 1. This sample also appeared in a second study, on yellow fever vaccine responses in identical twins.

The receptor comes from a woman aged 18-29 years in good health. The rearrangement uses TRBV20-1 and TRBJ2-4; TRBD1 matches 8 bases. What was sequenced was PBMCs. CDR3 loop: CSARGTGSKNIQYF. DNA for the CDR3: TGCAGTGCTAGAGGGACAGGGTCCAAAAACATTCAGTACTTC.